The T cell receptor beta chain under discussion was sequenced for a study of blood T cell repertoires in COVID-19. Study background: Researchers got acute and convalescent COVID-19 samples from the United States, Italy and Spain. PBMCs, B-cell-depleted T cells, or T cells provided the cDNA or gDNA that made up the material.

Patients at the Seattle site were enrolled during active infection and followed longitudinally. Under the authors' procedure: By means of reference gene primer amplification, nucleated cell counts were estimated. Generated by immunoSEQ multiplex PCR, the TCRdb table keeps only in-frame clones and is missing some. D and trimming come from the DNA, and the V and J calls and clone size come from that table. This table has a few hundred thousand clones, approximately 89% appearing once. V lost 6 bases and J lost 8; bases outside the gene matches: 10. Germline CDR1 MNHEY, CDR2 SVGAGI. This CDR3 region has 15 residues.

Material for sequencing was peripheral blood. The gene calls are TRBV6-5 and TRBJ1-6; TRBD1 matches 7 bases. The receptor was isolated from a woman aged 55 to 70 with COVID-19, enrolled during active disease. As DNA, the CDR3 is TGTGCCAGCAGGAGTGGACAGGCCAGCGATTCACCCCTCCACTTT. Its translation: CASRSGQASDSPLHF.